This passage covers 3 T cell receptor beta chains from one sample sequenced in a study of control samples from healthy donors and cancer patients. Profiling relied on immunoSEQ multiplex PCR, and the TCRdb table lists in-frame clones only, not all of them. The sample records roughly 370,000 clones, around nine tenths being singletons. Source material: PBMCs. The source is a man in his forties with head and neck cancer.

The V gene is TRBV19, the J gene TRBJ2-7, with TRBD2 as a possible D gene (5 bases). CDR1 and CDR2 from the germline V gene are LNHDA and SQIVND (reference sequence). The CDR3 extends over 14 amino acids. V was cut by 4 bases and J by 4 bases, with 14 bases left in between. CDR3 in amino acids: CASSNLADRYEQYF. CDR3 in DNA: TGTGCCAGTAGTAACCTAGCAGATCGTTACGAGCAGTACTTC.

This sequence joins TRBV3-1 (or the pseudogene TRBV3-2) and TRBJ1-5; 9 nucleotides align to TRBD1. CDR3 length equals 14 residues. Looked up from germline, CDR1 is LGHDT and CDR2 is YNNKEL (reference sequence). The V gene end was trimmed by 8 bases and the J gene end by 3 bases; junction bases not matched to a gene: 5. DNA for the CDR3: TGTGCCAGCGGGGACAGGGCGAACAATCAGCCCCAGCATTTT. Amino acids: CASGDRANNQPQHF.

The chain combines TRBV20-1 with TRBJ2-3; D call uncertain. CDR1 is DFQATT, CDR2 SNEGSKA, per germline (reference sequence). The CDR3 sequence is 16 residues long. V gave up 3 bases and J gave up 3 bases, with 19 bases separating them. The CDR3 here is CSASTRLESVTDTQYF. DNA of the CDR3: TGCAGTGCTAGTACCCGACTCGAATCGGTGACAGATACGCAGTATTTT.